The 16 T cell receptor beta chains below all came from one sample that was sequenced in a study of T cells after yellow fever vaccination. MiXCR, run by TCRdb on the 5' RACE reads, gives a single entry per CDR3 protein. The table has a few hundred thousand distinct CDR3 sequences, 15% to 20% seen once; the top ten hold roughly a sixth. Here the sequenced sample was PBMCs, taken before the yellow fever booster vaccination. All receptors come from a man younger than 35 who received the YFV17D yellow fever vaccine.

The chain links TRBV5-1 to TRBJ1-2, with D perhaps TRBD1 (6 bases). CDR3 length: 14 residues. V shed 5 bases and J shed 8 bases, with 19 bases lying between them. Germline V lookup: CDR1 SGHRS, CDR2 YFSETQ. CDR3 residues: CASSPPDSFYGYTF. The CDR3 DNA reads TGCGCCAGCAGTCCTCCGGACAGCTTCTACGGCTACACCTTC.

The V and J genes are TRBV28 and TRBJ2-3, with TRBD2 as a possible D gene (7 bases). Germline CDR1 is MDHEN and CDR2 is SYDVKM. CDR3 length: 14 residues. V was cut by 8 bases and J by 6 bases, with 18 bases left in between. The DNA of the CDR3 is TGTGCCAGCTGGCCCGGGGGGCGTTTGGATACGCAGTATTTT. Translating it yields CASWPGGRLDTQYF.

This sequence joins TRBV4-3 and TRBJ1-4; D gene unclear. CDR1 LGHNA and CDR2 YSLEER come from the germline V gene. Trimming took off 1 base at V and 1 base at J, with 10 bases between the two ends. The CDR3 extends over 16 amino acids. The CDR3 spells CASSQAPGRTNEKLFF. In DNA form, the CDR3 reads TGCGCCAGCAGCCAAGCCCCCGGGCGAACTAATGAAAAACTGTTTTTT.

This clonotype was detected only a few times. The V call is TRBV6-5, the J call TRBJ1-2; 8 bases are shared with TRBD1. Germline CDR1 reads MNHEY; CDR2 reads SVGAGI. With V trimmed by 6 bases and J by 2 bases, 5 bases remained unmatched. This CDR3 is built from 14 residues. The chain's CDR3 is CASRYRQGNYGYTF. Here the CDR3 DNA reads TGTGCCAGCAGATATAGACAGGGGAACTATGGCTACACCTTC.

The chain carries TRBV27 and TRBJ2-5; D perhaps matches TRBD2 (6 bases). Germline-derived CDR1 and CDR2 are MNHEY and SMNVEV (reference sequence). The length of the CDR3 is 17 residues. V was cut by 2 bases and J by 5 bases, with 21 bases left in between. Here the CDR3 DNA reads TGTGCCAGCAGTTTACGGAGCTTCTGGCAGACTAGGGAGACCCAGTACTTC. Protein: CASSLRSFWQTRETQYF.

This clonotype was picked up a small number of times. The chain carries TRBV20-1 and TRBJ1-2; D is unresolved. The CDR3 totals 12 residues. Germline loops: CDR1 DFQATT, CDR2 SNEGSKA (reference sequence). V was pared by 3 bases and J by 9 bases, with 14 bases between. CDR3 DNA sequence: TGCAGTGCTAGCTGGAGCGGCGTTCGCTACACCTTC. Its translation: CSASWSGVRYTF.

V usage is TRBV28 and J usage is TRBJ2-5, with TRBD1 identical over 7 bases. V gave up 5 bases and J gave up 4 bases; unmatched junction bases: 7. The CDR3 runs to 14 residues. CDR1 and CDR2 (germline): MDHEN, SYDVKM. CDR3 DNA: TGTGCCAGCAGTCTAAGGGGGCCGGGAGAGACCCAGTACTTC. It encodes CASSLRGPGETQYF. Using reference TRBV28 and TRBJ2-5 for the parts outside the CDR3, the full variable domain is DVKVTQSSRYLVKRTGEKVFLECVQDMDHENMFWYRQDPGLGLRLIYFSYDVKMKEKGDIPEGYSVSREKKERFSLILESASTNQTSMYLCASSLRGPGETQYFGPGTRLLVL.

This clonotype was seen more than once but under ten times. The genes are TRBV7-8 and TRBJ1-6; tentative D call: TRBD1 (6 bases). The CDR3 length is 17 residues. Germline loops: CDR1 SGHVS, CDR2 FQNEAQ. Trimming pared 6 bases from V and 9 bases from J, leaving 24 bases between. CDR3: CASRLDPVQGSGSPLHF. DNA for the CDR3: TGTGCCAGCAGGCTCGATCCGGTACAGGGATCAGGTTCACCCCTCCACTTT.

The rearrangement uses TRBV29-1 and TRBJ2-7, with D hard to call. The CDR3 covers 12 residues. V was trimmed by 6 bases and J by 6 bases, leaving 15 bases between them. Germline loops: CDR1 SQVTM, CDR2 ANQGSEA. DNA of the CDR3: TGCAGCGTCCGGGCAAACGGGTTCGAGCAGTACTTC. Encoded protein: CSVRANGFEQYF.

Written as DNA, the CDR3 is TGTGCCAGCAGGGCAGGGAAGGGGATCTCTGGAAACACCATATATTTT. Amino acids: CASRAGKGISGNTIYF. This chain joins TRBV7-9 and TRBJ1-3; D might be TRBD1 (5 bases). Trimming cost V 6 bases and J 0 bases, with 15 bases left between them. The CDR3 contains 16 residues. CDR1 and CDR2 (germline): SEHNR, FQNEAQ (reference sequence).

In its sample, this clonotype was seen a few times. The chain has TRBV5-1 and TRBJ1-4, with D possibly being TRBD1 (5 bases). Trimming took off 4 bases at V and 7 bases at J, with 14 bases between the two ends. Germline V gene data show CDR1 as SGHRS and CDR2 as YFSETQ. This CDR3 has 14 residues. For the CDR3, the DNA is TGCGCCAGCAGCCGACATGGGGCGGCTGAAAAACTGTTTTTT. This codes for CASSRHGAAEKLFF.

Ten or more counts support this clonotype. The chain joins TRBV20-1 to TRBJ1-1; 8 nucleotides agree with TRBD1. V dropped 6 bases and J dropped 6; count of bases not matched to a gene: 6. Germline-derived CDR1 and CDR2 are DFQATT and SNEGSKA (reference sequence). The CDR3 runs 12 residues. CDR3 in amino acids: CSAPGQGAEAFF. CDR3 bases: TGCAGTGCCCCCGGACAGGGAGCTGAAGCTTTCTTT.

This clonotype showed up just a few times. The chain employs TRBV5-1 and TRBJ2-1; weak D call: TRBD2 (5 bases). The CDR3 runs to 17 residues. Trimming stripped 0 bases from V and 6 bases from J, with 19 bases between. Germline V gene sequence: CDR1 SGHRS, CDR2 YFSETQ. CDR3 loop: CASSLGLADPKVNEQFF. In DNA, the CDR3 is TGCGCCAGCAGCTTGGGCCTAGCCGACCCTAAAGTCAATGAGCAGTTCTTC. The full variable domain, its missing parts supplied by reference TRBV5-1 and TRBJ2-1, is KAGVTQTPRYLIKTRGQQVTLSCSPISGHRSVSWYQQTPGQGLQFLFEYFSETQRNKGNFPGRFSGRQFSNSRSEMNVSTLELGDSALYLCASSLGLADPKVNEQFFGPGTRLTVL.

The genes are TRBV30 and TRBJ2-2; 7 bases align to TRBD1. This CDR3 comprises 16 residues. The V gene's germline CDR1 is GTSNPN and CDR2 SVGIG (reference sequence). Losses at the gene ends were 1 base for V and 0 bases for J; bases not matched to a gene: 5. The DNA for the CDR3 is TGTGCCTGGAGTGCGTCCGGGACAGCGAACACCGGGGAGCTGTTTTTT. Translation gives CAWSASGTANTGELFF.

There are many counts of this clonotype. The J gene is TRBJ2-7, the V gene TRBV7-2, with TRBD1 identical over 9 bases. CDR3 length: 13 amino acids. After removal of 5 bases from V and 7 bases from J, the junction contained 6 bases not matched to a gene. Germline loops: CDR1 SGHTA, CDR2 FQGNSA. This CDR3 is CASSPGQGREQYV. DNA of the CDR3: TGTGCCAGCAGCCCGGGACAGGGCAGGGAGCAGTACGTC.

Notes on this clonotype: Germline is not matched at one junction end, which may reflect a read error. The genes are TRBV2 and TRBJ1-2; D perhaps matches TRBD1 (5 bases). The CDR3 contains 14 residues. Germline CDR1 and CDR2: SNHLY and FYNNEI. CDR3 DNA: TGTGCCAGCAGTGAACGGGGCGTGGCCCCCCGGAAAACATTC. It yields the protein CASSERGVAPRKTF. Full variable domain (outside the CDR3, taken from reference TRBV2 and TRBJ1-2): EPEVTQTPSHQVTQMGQEVILRCVPISNHLYFYWYRQILGQKVEFLVSFYNNEISEKSEIFDDQFSVERPDGSNFTLKIRSTKLEDSAMYFCASSERGVAPRKTFGSGTRLTVV.